A single sample is the source of the 9 T cell receptor beta chains below, sequenced in a study of T cell repertoires in cytomegalovirus infection. TCRdb fed the reads into MiXCR, producing one record per CDR3 protein. The repertoire has tens of thousands of distinct CDR3 sequences, about 24% of them found once; the top ten carry approximately 51%. Their antigens remain unidentified. The sample here was CD8+ T cells from cultured PBMCs, taken from culture after CMV antigen stimulation. These receptors were obtained from a human donor in good health (CMV status not recorded). Some clones in this sample may be carry-over from other donors' samples.

The chain uses TRBV5-4 and TRBJ1-2; TRBD1 matches 12 bases. The CDR3 contains 15 residues. The germline CDR1 and CDR2 sequences are SGHNT and YYREEE (reference sequence). V shed 5 bases and J 4 bases; nucleotides not matched to a gene: 6. CDR3 sequence reads: CASRGGQGATYGYTF. DNA for the CDR3: TGTGCCAGCAGGGGGGGACAGGGGGCCACCTATGGCTACACCTTC.

Written as DNA, the CDR3 is TGCGCCAGCAGCCAGGCCGGGACGGATACGCAGTATTTT. Its protein is CASSQAGTDTQYF. The chain recombines TRBV4-3 with TRBJ2-3; D is tentatively TRBD1 or TRBD2 (5 bases each). Trimming pared 3 bases from V and 6 bases from J, leaving 10 bases between. CDR1 is LGHNA, CDR2 YSLEER, per germline. CDR3 length: 13 amino acids.

There are many counts of this clonotype. V and J are TRBV19 and TRBJ1-1; 8 positions match TRBD1. This CDR3 spans 17 amino acids. Losses at the gene ends were 6 bases for V and 1 base for J; bases not matched to a gene: 13. Germline V gene sequence: CDR1 LNHDA, CDR2 SQIVND (reference sequence). CDR3 region: CASSPGQGSFENTEAFF. The CDR3 DNA reads TGTGCCAGTAGCCCTGGACAGGGCTCCTTTGAGAACACTGAAGCTTTCTTT. Supplemented by reference TRBV19 and TRBJ1-1, the full variable domain reads DGGITQSPKYLFRKEGQNVTLSCEQNLNHDAMYWYRQDPGQGLRLIYYSQIVNDFQKGDIAEGYSVSREKKESFPLTVTSAQKNPTAFYLCASSPGQGSFENTEAFFGQGTRLTVV.

There are a few counts of this clonotype. The chain recombines TRBV11-2 with TRBJ2-2, with unresolved D. Germline CDR1 and CDR2: SGHAT and FQNNGV. Trimming cost V 5 bases and J 4 bases, with 5 bases left between them. CDR3 length: 12 residues. CDR3 region: CASSKGTGELFF. The CDR3 DNA sequence: TGTGCCAGCAGCAAAGGCACCGGGGAGCTGTTTTTT.

The chain is built from TRBV4-1 and TRBJ2-1, with 8 nucleotides matching TRBD2. CDR3 length: 17 amino acids. Germline V lookup: CDR1 MGHRA, CDR2 YSYEKL. The ends lost 0 bases at V and 4 bases at J; junction bases unmatched: 8. CDR3 sequence: CASSQEGTGGPYNEQFF. For the CDR3, the DNA is TGCGCCAGCAGCCAAGAAGGTACGGGAGGGCCTTACAATGAGCAGTTCTTC.

This clonotype was observed a handful of times. The chain couples TRBV12-3 or TRBV12-4 to TRBJ2-7; 9 nucleotides align to TRBD1. This CDR3 has 17 residues. Trimming took 1 base from V and 4 from J; bases not matched to a gene: 11. Here the CDR3 reads CASSLVVGRQGVYEQYF. CDR3 DNA sequence: TGTGCCAGCAGTTTAGTAGTGGGACGACAGGGGGTTTACGAGCAGTACTTC.

This clonotype was detected a few times. This chain uses TRBV15 with TRBJ2-2; tentative D call: TRBD1 (5 bases). Trimming cost V 1 base and J 5 bases, with 8 bases left between them. CDR1 is LNHNV, CDR2 YYDKDF, per germline (reference sequence). The CDR3 has 14 residues. The CDR3 nucleotides read TGTGCCACCAGCAGAGGGTCAGGGACCGGGGAGCTGTTTTTT. As protein: CATSRGSGTGELFF.

This clonotype was seen ten or more times. The chain is built from TRBV3-1 and TRBJ1-1, with TRBD1 as a possible D gene (5 bases). The CDR3 covers 17 residues. The V gene lost 0 bases and the J gene lost 0 bases, with 14 bases spanning the gap. From germline, CDR1 is LGHDT and CDR2 YNNKEL (reference sequence). CDR3 nucleotides: TGTGCCAGCAGCCAAGATCCACAGGCCCGCTTGAACACTGAAGCTTTCTTT. Amino acid sequence: CASSQDPQARLNTEAFF.

Points on this clonotype: A read error may produce the germline difference seen at one junction end. The chain recombines TRBV2 with TRBJ2-7; D remains ambiguous. The CDR3 is made up of 12 amino acids. Germline V gives CDR1 SNHLY, CDR2 FYNNEI. The CDR3 DNA sequence: TGTGCCAGCAGAGAAGCGCCCTACGAGCAGTACTTC. Residues: CASREAPYEQYF.